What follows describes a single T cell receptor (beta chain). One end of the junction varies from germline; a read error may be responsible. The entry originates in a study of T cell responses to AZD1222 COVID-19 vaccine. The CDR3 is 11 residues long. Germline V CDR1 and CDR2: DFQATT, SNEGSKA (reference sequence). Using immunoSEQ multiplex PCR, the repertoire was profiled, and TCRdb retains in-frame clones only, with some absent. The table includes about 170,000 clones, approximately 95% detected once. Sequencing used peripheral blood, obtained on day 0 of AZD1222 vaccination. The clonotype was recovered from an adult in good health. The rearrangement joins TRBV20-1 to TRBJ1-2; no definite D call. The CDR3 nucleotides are TGCAGTGCGAAAGACGTGTTAGGGTTCGCCTTC. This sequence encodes CSAKDVLGFAF.